The rows below give T cell receptor beta chains drawn from one sample of a study of regulatory T cells in long-lasting Graves disease. TCRdb ran MiXCR on the multiplex PCR reads and lists one entry per CDR3 protein. The sample contains 400,000 to 550,000 distinct CDR3 sequences, roughly 15% of which appear only once. The sample was also reused in another study, on T cells in Graves' hyperthyroidism and ophthalmopathy.

This material consisted of peripheral blood mononuclear cells (PBMCs), taken at new diagnosis, from a patient treated with antithyroid drugs. All receptors come from a woman aged 18 to 35 with Graves disease. The CDR3 runs from the conserved cysteine through the conserved F or W. A D gene is named only where the DNA matches it firmly. Not every row has a clone size; where given, it reads once, few, many or a size class.

D gene: NA
clone size: NA
V gene: TRBV30
J gene: TRBJ2-3
CDR3 DNA: TGTGCCTGGGCCTCGGGGGCGGCAGATACGCAGTATTTT
CDR3 protein: CAWASGAADTQYF

D gene: TRBD1
clone size: few
V gene: TRBV29-1
J gene: TRBJ2-7
CDR3 DNA: TGCAGCGTCGAGTTACAGGGGGCGCTTTTGAACGAGCAGTACTTC
CDR3 protein: CSVELQGALLNEQYF

D gene: NA
clone size: NA
V gene: TRBV6-1
J gene: TRBJ2-6
CDR3 DNA: TGTGCCAGCAGTAAGGGGTTCTCTGGGGCCAACGTCCTGACTTTC
CDR3 protein: CASSKGFSGANVLTF

D gene: NA
clone size: NA
V gene: TRBV3-1
J gene: TRBJ2-4
CDR3 DNA: TGTGCCAGCAGCCAAGATGGGGGGGGCAACATTCAGTACTTC
CDR3 protein: CASSQDGGGNIQYF

D gene: NA
clone size: many
V gene: TRBV18
J gene: TRBJ1-3
CDR3 DNA: TGTGCCAGCTCACCACCCGGACGGAACTCTGGAAACACCATATATTTT
CDR3 protein: CASSPPGRNSGNTIYF

D gene: NA
clone size: many
V gene: TRBV28
J gene: TRBJ1-5
CDR3 DNA: TGTGCCACCTTACCAGAGTATAGCAATCAGCCCCAGCATTTT
CDR3 protein: CATLPEYSNQPQHF

D gene: NA
clone size: few
V gene: TRBV12-3/TRBV12-4
J gene: TRBJ1-6
CDR3 DNA: TGTGCCAGCAGTTTAGGACAGGTGGCTTCACCCCTCCACTTT
CDR3 protein: CASSLGQVASPLHF

D gene: TRBD2
clone size: few
V gene: TRBV14
J gene: TRBJ2-7
CDR3 DNA: TGTGCCAGCAGCCATTACCGACTAGCGGGAGCCCCGGGGGAGCAGTACTTC
CDR3 protein: CASSHYRLAGAPGEQYF

D gene: TRBD2
clone size: few
V gene: TRBV15
J gene: TRBJ2-1
CDR3 DNA: TGTGCCACCAGCAGTTGGCTAGCGGATTACAATGAGCAGTTCTTC
CDR3 protein: CATSSWLADYNEQFF

D gene: NA
clone size: NA
V gene: TRBV7-3
J gene: TRBJ2-6
CDR3 DNA: TGTGCCAGCAGCCCAAGCGGAGTTGGGGCCAACGTCCTGACTTTC
CDR3 protein: CASSPSGVGANVLTF

D gene: NA
clone size: few
V gene: TRBV6-5
J gene: TRBJ2-1
CDR3 DNA: TGTGCCAGCAGTTACGGAGACTCCTACAATGAGCAGTTCTTC
CDR3 protein: CASSYGDSYNEQFF

D gene: TRBD2
clone size: few
V gene: TRBV18
J gene: TRBJ2-2
CDR3 DNA: TGTGCCAGCTCACTTCTTACCGGGACTAGCGGGATAAACACCGGGGAGCTGTTTTTT
CDR3 protein: CASSLLTGTSGINTGELFF

D gene: TRBD2
clone size: once
V gene: TRBV4-1
J gene: TRBJ2-1
CDR3 DNA: TGCGCCAGCAGCCAACCCGGACTAGCGGGAGTTAATGAGCAGTTCTTC
CDR3 protein: CASSQPGLAGVNEQFF

D gene: NA
clone size: NA
V gene: TRBV28
J gene: TRBJ2-7
CDR3 DNA: TGTGCCAGCAATGCCCGGGGAGGTTCCTACGAGCAGTACTTC
CDR3 protein: CASNARGGSYEQYF

D gene: TRBD2
clone size: many
V gene: TRBV7-2
J gene: TRBJ2-2
CDR3 DNA: TGTGCCAGCAGCTTAGCTAGCGGGAGGGCCACCGGGGAGCTGTTTTTT
CDR3 protein: CASSLASGRATGELFF

D gene: NA
clone size: many
V gene: TRBV28
J gene: TRBJ1-5
CDR3 DNA: TGTGCCAGCAGTAACAGGGATCGTGGTCAGCCCCAGCATTTT
CDR3 protein: CASSNRDRGQPQHF

D gene: NA
clone size: many
V gene: TRBV14
J gene: TRBJ2-7
CDR3 DNA: TGTGCCAGCAGCCATGGGAACCCCCCCTACGAGCAGTACTTC
CDR3 protein: CASSHGNPPYEQYF

D gene: TRBD2
clone size: many
V gene: TRBV18
J gene: TRBJ2-1
CDR3 DNA: TGTGCCAGCTCACCGGGTAGCGGGACCTACAATGAGCAGTTCTTC
CDR3 protein: CASSPGSGTYNEQFF

D gene: NA
clone size: many
V gene: TRBV12-3/TRBV12-4
J gene: TRBJ1-2
CDR3 DNA: TGTGCCAGCAGTTTTTTAGTGCCGATGCATGGCTACACCTTC
CDR3 protein: CASSFLVPMHGYTF

D gene: NA
clone size: many
V gene: TRBV5-1
J gene: TRBJ2-2
CDR3 DNA: TGCGCCAGCAGCTTGGATCGGGGCACGACCGGGGAGCTGTTTTTT
CDR3 protein: CASSLDRGTTGELFF

D gene: TRBD2
clone size: NA
V gene: TRBV3-1
J gene: TRBJ2-3
CDR3 DNA: TGTGCCAGCAGCCAAGAGGGGGCACTAGCGGGCACAGATACGCAGTATTTT
CDR3 protein: CASSQEGALAGTDTQYF

D gene: TRBD1
clone size: few
V gene: TRBV19
J gene: TRBJ2-1
CDR3 DNA: TGTGCCAGTAGTATCGACAGGGTATCCTACAATGAGCAGTTCTTC
CDR3 protein: CASSIDRVSYNEQFF

D gene: TRBD1
clone size: few
V gene: TRBV5-1
J gene: TRBJ2-7
CDR3 DNA: TGCGCCAGCAGCTGGGATGACAGGGGGCGCGAGCAGTACTTC
CDR3 protein: CASSWDDRGREQYF

D gene: TRBD2
clone size: NA
V gene: TRBV27
J gene: TRBJ2-1
CDR3 DNA: TGTGCCAGCAGTTTAGGGCCTAGCGGGAGTTATGAGCAGTTCTTC
CDR3 protein: CASSLGPSGSYEQFF

D gene: NA
clone size: many
V gene: TRBV7-2
J gene: TRBJ2-3
CDR3 DNA: TGTGCCAGCAGCTTAGCTTTTTCAGATACGCAGTATTTT
CDR3 protein: CASSLAFSDTQYF

D gene: NA
clone size: few
V gene: TRBV7-9
J gene: TRBJ2-2
CDR3 DNA: TGTGCCAGCAGCCCCGAGTGGGGACCCGGGGAGCTGTTTTTT
CDR3 protein: CASSPEWGPGELFF

D gene: TRBD1
clone size: NA
V gene: TRBV19
J gene: TRBJ2-2
CDR3 DNA: TGTGCCAGTAGTCTGCGATTCCGGGTGGGACAGGGGCATGGCGGGGAGCTGTTTTTT
CDR3 protein: CASSLRFRVGQGHGGELFF

D gene: NA
clone size: many
V gene: TRBV28
J gene: TRBJ2-5
CDR3 DNA: TGTGCCAGCAGCCCCCCAAAGGGGTACCAAGAGACCCAGTACTTC
CDR3 protein: CASSPPKGYQETQYF

D gene: NA
clone size: many
V gene: TRBV11-2
J gene: TRBJ2-1
CDR3 DNA: TGTGCCAGCAGCTTCGGCTGGGGCCGAAGCTCCTACAATGAGCAGTTCTTC
CDR3 protein: CASSFGWGRSSYNEQFF

D gene: NA
clone size: many
V gene: TRBV20-1
J gene: TRBJ1-6
CDR3 DNA: TGCAGCCAGGGGTTGAGCTATAATTCACCCCTCCACTTT
CDR3 protein: CSQGLSYNSPLHF

D gene: NA
clone size: few
V gene: TRBV20-1
J gene: TRBJ2-3
CDR3 DNA: TGCAGTGCTCCCGCAAGGCCGAGCACAGATACGCAGTATTTT
CDR3 protein: CSAPARPSTDTQYF

D gene: NA
clone size: NA
V gene: TRBV5-1
J gene: TRBJ1-5
CDR3 DNA: TGCGCCAGCAGCTTGGCCCCCAATTCCTACAATCAGCCCCAGCATTTT
CDR3 protein: CASSLAPNSYNQPQHF

D gene: TRBD1
clone size: many
V gene: TRBV20-1
J gene: TRBJ1-1
CDR3 DNA: TGCAGTGCAGCCCGACAGGGGCCCGAAGCTTTCTTT
CDR3 protein: CSAARQGPEAFF

D gene: TRBD2
clone size: many
V gene: TRBV6-1
J gene: TRBJ2-5
CDR3 DNA: TGTGCCAGCAGCTCAACTAGCGGCTTGGAGACCCAGTACTTC
CDR3 protein: CASSSTSGLETQYF

D gene: NA
clone size: few
V gene: TRBV19
J gene: TRBJ2-2
CDR3 DNA: TGTGCCAGTAGTATAAAGGCACTTGCGGTTGAGCTGTTTTTT
CDR3 protein: CASSIKALAVELFF

D gene: TRBD1
clone size: many
V gene: TRBV5-5
J gene: TRBJ1-1
CDR3 DNA: TGTGCCAGCAGCGTGGACAGGGCCACTGAAGCTTTCTTT
CDR3 protein: CASSVDRATEAFF

D gene: NA
clone size: NA
V gene: TRBV30
J gene: TRBJ2-1
CDR3 DNA: TGTGCCTGGGGGGGCAGAAATGAGCAGTTCTTC
CDR3 protein: CAWGGRNEQFF

D gene: NA
clone size: many
V gene: TRBV12-3/TRBV12-4
J gene: TRBJ2-7
CDR3 DNA: TGTGCCAGCACCATAGGGGGTCCCCGGGGTGAGCAGTACTTC
CDR3 protein: CASTIGGPRGEQYF

D gene: TRBD2
clone size: many
V gene: TRBV18
J gene: TRBJ2-3
CDR3 DNA: TGTGCCAGCTCATCCTCTAGCGGGACCACAGATACGCAGTATTTT
CDR3 protein: CASSSSSGTTDTQYF

D gene: TRBD2
clone size: NA
V gene: TRBV30
J gene: TRBJ2-1
CDR3 DNA: TGTGCCGGGGGGGTTAGGACTAGTACGTTCGATGAGCAGTTCTTC
CDR3 protein: CAGGVRTSTFDEQFF

D gene: TRBD1
clone size: few
V gene: TRBV12-3/TRBV12-4
J gene: TRBJ1-3
CDR3 DNA: TGTGCCAGCAGCTCACTAGGGCGAGACAGGGACGGAAACACCATATATTTT
CDR3 protein: CASSSLGRDRDGNTIYF

D gene: NA
clone size: many
V gene: TRBV6-1
J gene: TRBJ1-2
CDR3 DNA: TGTGCCAGCAGATATATGGGACGTTTGCCAGATCGCTACACCTTC
CDR3 protein: CASRYMGRLPDRYTF

D gene: TRBD1
clone size: NA
V gene: TRBV6-1
J gene: TRBJ1-1
CDR3 DNA: TGTGCCAGCAGTAAAACAGGGGGCACGGGTGAAGCTTTCTTT
CDR3 protein: CASSKTGGTGEAFF

D gene: TRBD1
clone size: few
V gene: TRBV6-1
J gene: TRBJ1-1
CDR3 DNA: TGTGCCAGCAGTGGGGACAGGGGCCTACTCATGAACACTGAAGCTTTCTTT
CDR3 protein: CASSGDRGLLMNTEAFF

D gene: NA
clone size: many
V gene: TRBV12-3/TRBV12-4
J gene: TRBJ2-1
CDR3 DNA: TGTGCCAGCAACGCGAATGTCAGGAGCAGGGGCTACAATGAGCAGTTCTTC
CDR3 protein: CASNANVRSRGYNEQFF

D gene: NA
clone size: many
V gene: TRBV2
J gene: TRBJ1-1
CDR3 DNA: TGTGCCAGCAGTGAAGGCCCTTACCGAACTGAAGCTTTCTTT
CDR3 protein: CASSEGPYRTEAFF

D gene: NA
clone size: many
V gene: TRBV6-2/TRBV6-3
J gene: TRBJ1-5
CDR3 DNA: TGTGCCAGCAGTTACCTGGGGTTCCCTCAGCCCCAGCATTTT
CDR3 protein: CASSYLGFPQPQHF

D gene: NA
clone size: NA
V gene: TRBV4-2
J gene: TRBJ1-1
CDR3 DNA: TGTGCCAGCAGCCAAGAGGACGGTGAAGCTTTCTTT
CDR3 protein: CASSQEDGEAFF

D gene: NA
clone size: many
V gene: TRBV30
J gene: TRBJ1-2
CDR3 DNA: TGTGCCTGGAGTGTTACAAGCTATGGCTACACCTTC
CDR3 protein: CAWSVTSYGYTF

D gene: NA
clone size: many
V gene: TRBV7-9
J gene: TRBJ1-1
CDR3 DNA: TGTGCCAGCAGCTTAGGAAGACAGACTGAAGCTTTCTTT
CDR3 protein: CASSLGRQTEAFF

D gene: TRBD2
clone size: many
V gene: TRBV7-2
J gene: TRBJ2-7
CDR3 DNA: TGTGCCAGCAGCTCATCCGGGACTAGCGGGAGCTTCTACGAGCAGTACTTC
CDR3 protein: CASSSSGTSGSFYEQYF

D gene: TRBD2
clone size: few
V gene: TRBV30
J gene: TRBJ2-1
CDR3 DNA: TGTGCCTGCAACAACCTGCCCCCGCAAAACTTTAGACTAGCGGGAAAAACCGATGAGCAGTTCTTC
CDR3 protein: CACNNLPPQNFRLAGKTDEQFF

D gene: TRBD1
clone size: many
V gene: TRBV27
J gene: TRBJ1-6
CDR3 DNA: TGTGCCAGCAGAACGGGGACAGGACGATTCAATTCACCCCTCCACTTT
CDR3 protein: CASRTGTGRFNSPLHF

D gene: TRBD1
clone size: many
V gene: TRBV28
J gene: TRBJ1-2
CDR3 DNA: TGTGCCAGCAGTTCTGAGACAGGGGGGAACTATGGCTACACCTTC
CDR3 protein: CASSSETGGNYGYTF

D gene: TRBD2
clone size: many
V gene: TRBV10-3
J gene: TRBJ2-7
CDR3 DNA: TGTGCCGGCGGGAGCTCCTACGAGCAGTACTTC
CDR3 protein: CAGGSSYEQYF

D gene: NA
clone size: many
V gene: TRBV2
J gene: TRBJ2-7
CDR3 DNA: TGTGCCAGCGCACAAGGGGGTTTGCCTTACGAGCAGTACTTC
CDR3 protein: CASAQGGLPYEQYF

D gene: TRBD1
clone size: many
V gene: TRBV27
J gene: TRBJ2-5
CDR3 DNA: TGTGCCAGCAGTCAGACCGGGACAGAGGGTGAGACCCAGTACTTC
CDR3 protein: CASSQTGTEGETQYF